Here is one T cell receptor (beta chain) with its context. What it recognizes is unknown. The germline gene is not matched at one end of the junction; a read error may be the cause. Time point defined: before preoperative PTX-NDP chemotherapy. The entry originates in a study of esophageal squamous cell carcinoma under preoperative chemotherapy. Study-level findings and limits: After paclitaxel-nedaplatin, abundant clones were more likely to contract than amplify.

The CDR3 contains 15 residues. Germline assignment: CDR1 WNHNN and CDR2 SYGVQD (reference sequence). Using its own MiXCR run on the PCR reads, TCRdb lists one record per CDR3 protein. The sample consists of over 13,000 distinct CDR3 sequences, roughly 66% of them appearing once. The TCR originated in a human donor with esophageal squamous cell carcinoma. The donor label of this sample is uncertain. The V gene is TRBV10-1, the J gene TRBJ2-3; possibly TRBD1 or TRBD2 for D (5 bases each). Sampling was carried out from a patient given preoperative chemotherapy. The CDR3: CARGEGLGGTETQYF. The CDR3 nucleotides are TGCGCCAGGGGTGAGGGGCTAGGAGGCACAGAGACGCAGTATTTC.